One and the same sample provided the 21 T cell receptor beta chains below, sequenced in a study of regulatory T cells in long-lasting Graves disease. Relying on iRepertoire HTBI primers and Arm-PCR of CDR3 regions, the team built TCR beta libraries. A single record per CDR3 protein comes from TCRdb applying MiXCR to the multiplex PCR reads. The data show 300,000 to 400,000 distinct CDR3 sequences, around 15% seen once. Time point in this sample: newly diagnosed GD, antithyroid drugs for less than 3 months. Generation of the TCR library employed RNA extracted from PBMCs. Here the sequenced sample was peripheral blood mononuclear cells (PBMCs), taken at new diagnosis, from a patient treated with antithyroid drugs. The receptors were sampled from a female donor with Graves disease.

The table lists this clonotype with many counts. This chain connects TRBV7-2 to TRBJ2-1; 10 nucleotides agree with TRBD2. The trim removed 1 base at V and 0 bases at J, leaving 12 bases unmatched. CDR3 length equals 20 residues. Germline V gene lookup returns CDR1 SGHTA and CDR2 FQGNSA. CDR3: CASSLGLRLAGDSSYNEQFF. The DNA for the CDR3 is TGTGCCAGCAGCTTAGGGTTGAGGCTAGCGGGGGACAGCTCCTACAATGAGCAGTTCTTC.

This clonotype was counted at least ten times. The chain recombines TRBV2 with TRBJ1-2, with D possibly matching TRBD1 (6 bases). Germline CDR1 and CDR2: SNHLY and FYNNEI. The CDR3 spans 18 residues. V was clipped by 1 base and J by 7 bases, with 25 bases between them. The CDR3 DNA sequence: TGTGCCAGCAGTGAAGTATTAGGGACACGGAAGGCCCGGCTTGGCTACACCTTC. It is translated as CASSEVLGTRKARLGYTF.

Many counts were recorded for this clonotype. This chain uses TRBV9 with TRBJ2-7; TRBD1 aligns across 9 bases. CDR3 length equals 16 residues. CDR1 is SGDLS and CDR2 is YYNGEE in the germline V gene. Trimming cost V 3 bases and J 5 bases; bases outside gene matches: 12. For the CDR3, the DNA is TGTGCCAGCAGCGCCTACGGGACAGGGTATATGAACGAGCAGTACTTC. Protein sequence: CASSAYGTGYMNEQYF.

This clonotype has a handful of counts. This rearrangement joins TRBV9 to TRBJ2-2, with 14 bases identical to TRBD2. The V gene end was trimmed by 3 bases and the J gene end by 7 bases; junction bases not matched to a gene: 11. The CDR3 spans 18 residues. Germline V gene lookup returns CDR1 SGDLS and CDR2 YYNGEE. CDR3 coding DNA: TGTGCCAGCAGCGGCACAGGGACTAGCGGGAGAAGGATCGGGGAGCTGTTTTTT. Amino acid sequence: CASSGTGTSGRRIGELFF.

This clonotype has ten or more counts. This chain uses TRBV11-2 with TRBJ2-2; TRBD2 agrees at 8 bases. This CDR3 is built from 14 residues. J gave up 5 bases and V 7 bases, and 6 bases lay outside the gene matches. Looked up from germline, CDR1 is SGHAT and CDR2 is FQNNGV. The CDR3 protein is CASNRVAGTGELFF. The CDR3, as DNA: TGTGCCAGCAACCGGGTAGCGGGGACCGGGGAGCTGTTTTTT. Drawing the rest from reference TRBV11-2 and TRBJ2-2, the complete variable domain is EAGVAQSPRYKIIEKRQSVAFWCNPISGHATLYWYQQILGQGPKLLIQFQNNGVVDDSQLPKDRFSAERLKGVDSTLKIQPAKLEDSAVYLCASNRVAGTGELFFGEGSRLTVL.

This clonotype came up many times. The V and J genes are TRBV9 and TRBJ2-7; 7 bases agree with TRBD2. CDR3 length: 15 residues. Looked up from germline, CDR1 is SGDLS and CDR2 is YYNGEE. V dropped 0 bases and J dropped 3; count of bases not matched to a gene: 6. The CDR3 nucleotides read TGTGCCAGCAGCGTAGGGGGGGGAACCCACTACGAGCAGTACTTC. Its translation is CASSVGGGTHYEQYF.

This clonotype was observed many times. The V and J genes are TRBV11-2 and TRBJ2-7, with 7 positions matching TRBD2. This CDR3 contains 13 residues. Per the germline V gene, CDR1 is SGHAT and CDR2 is FQNNGV. J was trimmed by 2 bases and V by 4 bases; bases with no gene match: 2. Written as DNA, the CDR3 is TGTGCCAGCAGCTGGCGGGAGCCCTACGAGCAGTACTTC. It codes for CASSWREPYEQYF.

This clonotype appeared a few times. The chain joins TRBV24-1 to TRBJ2-5, with 9 bases aligning to TRBD1. CDR1 is KGHDR and CDR2 is SFDVKD in the germline V gene. J lost 3 bases, V lost 4 bases, and 5 bases had no gene match. The CDR3 runs to 15 residues. The CDR3 nucleotides are TGTGCCACCAGTGACCCCCGGGACAGGGAAGAGACCCAGTACTTC. It yields the protein CATSDPRDREETQYF.

The sample holds many counts of this clonotype. The junction does not match germline at one end; this may be a read error. The rearrangement joins TRBV6-1 to TRBJ2-7, with 8 bases identical to TRBD1. This CDR3 is 15 amino acids long. CDR1 and CDR2 (germline): MNHNS, SASEGT. The CDR3 region has the DNA TGCGCCAGCAGCAACTACCGGGACAGGACCTACGAGCAGTACTTC. It encodes CASSNYRDRTYEQYF.

Concerning this clonotype itself: This may arise from a read error, as a much more abundant clone is one base away. V and J are TRBV7-9 and TRBJ1-2, with D perhaps TRBD1 (5 bases). CDR3 length equals 13 residues. The V gene lost 1 base and the J gene lost 3 bases, with 6 bases spanning the gap. Germline V gene data show CDR1 as SEHNR and CDR2 as FQNEAQ (reference sequence). In DNA, the CDR3 is TGTGCCAGCAGCTTAGAAGGGGACTATGGCTACACCTTC. Translating it yields CASSLEGDYGYTF.

This clonotype was counted many times. This chain connects TRBV7-2 to TRBJ2-5; no clear D gene. Looked up from germline, CDR1 is SGHTA and CDR2 is FQGNSA. The CDR3 length is 12 residues. The germline V and J ends were trimmed by 5 bases and 4 bases, with 8 bases remaining between them. The DNA for the CDR3 is TGTGCCAGCAGCCCGAGACCAGAGACCCAGTACTTC. Translation gives CASSPRPETQYF.

This clonotype was counted ten times or more. The chain combines TRBV2 with TRBJ2-7, with D possibly being TRBD2 (6 bases). The CDR3 loop spans 10 amino acids. The ends were cut back, 6 bases at V and 7 bases at J, with 7 bases in the middle. Germline CDR1 reads SNHLY; CDR2 reads FYNNEI. The CDR3 DNA is TGTGCCAGCAGGGCGGGGGAGCAGTACTTC. Its translation is CASRAGEQYF.

This clonotype was observed a few times. V and J are TRBV20-1 and TRBJ1-4, with a possible D match to TRBD1 (6 bases). The DNA end is more similar to TRBJ2-2, so the J call may be wrong. The CDR3 is made up of 15 amino acids. Germline CDR1 DFQATT, CDR2 SNEGSKA (reference sequence). CDR3 amino acids: CSARETGFAMQELFF. The DNA for the CDR3 is TGCAGTGCTAGAGAAACAGGGTTCGCAATGCAGGAGCTGTTTTTT.

This clonotype was seen ten or more times. The rearrangement links TRBV12-3 or TRBV12-4 to TRBJ2-7; no clear D gene. V was clipped by 6 bases and J by 3 bases, with 9 bases between them. CDR3 length: 12 amino acids. The CDR3 bases are TGTGCCAGCAGCCCGGAACTCTACGAGCAGTACTTC. It codes for CASSPELYEQYF.

The gene calls are TRBV2 and TRBJ2-5; D is possibly TRBD2 (5 bases). Germline V gives CDR1 SNHLY, CDR2 FYNNEI. The CDR3 covers 14 residues. Trimming stripped 7 bases from V and 0 bases from J, with 12 bases between. Here the CDR3 reads CASNQRRYQETQYF. The CDR3, as DNA: TGTGCCAGCAACCAGCGGAGGTACCAAGAGACCCAGTACTTC.

The chain combines TRBV19 with TRBJ2-5; perhaps TRBD1 as D (5 bases). The CDR3 runs 13 residues. From germline, CDR1 is LNHDA and CDR2 SQIVND (reference sequence). Trimming stripped 4 bases from V and 5 bases from J, with 11 bases between. The CDR3 DNA is TGTGCCAGTAGTACGGCAGGGCGCGAGACCCAGTACTTC. Encoded protein: CASSTAGRETQYF.

At least ten counts were recorded for this clonotype. This rearrangement joins TRBV18 to TRBJ1-4; the D is unclear. This CDR3 region has 15 residues. Per the germline V gene, CDR1 is KGHSH and CDR2 is LQKENI. The V and J ends lost 2 bases and 5 bases respectively, with 12 bases between them. In nucleotides, the CDR3 is TGTGCCAGCTCACCAGGGCCGGGATTCAATGAAAAACTGTTTTTT. It codes for CASSPGPGFNEKLFF.

This clonotype was detected many times. The CDR3 region is CASSQDTHSDTQYF. Here the CDR3 DNA reads TGTGCCAGCAGCCAAGATACGCATTCCGATACGCAGTATTTT. V usage is TRBV3-1 and J usage is TRBJ2-3; no definite D call. Between the trimmed V and J ends, which lost 0 bases and 6 bases, there was a span of 10 bases. This CDR3 comprises 14 residues. Germline V gene sequence: CDR1 LGHDT, CDR2 YNNKEL (reference sequence).

This clonotype was found many times. The rearrangement uses TRBV29-1 and TRBJ2-5; 9 bases match TRBD1. V lost 7 bases to trimming and J lost 5 bases; unmatched junction nucleotides: 5. There are 12 residues in the CDR3. Germline V gene sequence: CDR1 SQVTM, CDR2 ANQGSEA. The CDR3 bases are TGCAGCGGATACAGGGGGCAGGAGACCCAGTACTTC. Protein sequence: CSGYRGQETQYF.

This clonotype was detected once. The chain joins TRBV6-1 to TRBJ2-1; the match to TRBD2 covers 13 bases. CDR3 size: 15 residues. Per the germline V gene, CDR1 is MNHNS and CDR2 is SASEGT. J was trimmed by 10 bases and V by 8 bases; bases with no gene match: 11. CDR3 sequence reads: CASVPGLAGLREQFF. The CDR3 DNA is TGTGCCAGCGTCCCGGGACTAGCGGGATTGAGAGAGCAGTTCTTC.

This clonotype occurred many times. Its ends do not fully match the called genes, so a read error is possible. This chain links TRBV5-1 with TRBJ1-5; 8 nucleotides align to TRBD1. The CDR3 has 16 amino acids. The germline V gene encodes CDR1 SGHRS and CDR2 YFSETQ. CDR3 sequence (DNA): TGTGCCAGCAGCTTAGGGGACAGGTATAGCAATCAGCCCCAGCATTTT. Translating gives CASSLGDRYSNQPQHF.